One sample yielded the 15 T cell receptor beta chains listed below, sequenced in a study of T cells after yellow fever vaccination. TCRdb reprocessed the 5' RACE reads with MiXCR, giving one entry per CDR3 protein. Of roughly 250,000 distinct CDR3 sequences in the sample, under 15% were seen once. The sample consisted of CD4+ T cells sorted from PBMCs, taken 45 days after the yellow fever booster vaccination. Receptors were obtained from a man aged 25 to 40 who received the YFV17D yellow fever vaccine.

This clonotype was recorded many times. V usage is TRBV20-1 and J usage is TRBJ1-2; D not certain. Trimming shortened V by 3 bases and J by 4 bases, and 6 bases separated the two germline ends. The CDR3 has 11 amino acids. Germline V lookup: CDR1 DFQATT, CDR2 SNEGSKA (reference sequence). The CDR3 DNA reads TGCAGTGCTAGTTTATCCTATGGCTACACCTTC. Its protein product is CSASLSYGYTF.

This rearrangement joins TRBV23-1 to TRBJ2-1; 12 bases map to TRBD2. TRBV23-1 is an ORF, with its function uncertain. CDR3 size: 15 residues. The V gene end was trimmed by 4 bases and the J gene end by 8 bases; junction bases not matched to a gene: 6. The CDR3 coding sequence is TGCGCCAGCAGTCCGACTAGCGGGAGATGGGATGAGCAGTTCTTC. Protein: CASSPTSGRWDEQFF.

The CDR3 reads CASIRMRATGELFF. The CDR3 DNA reads as TGTGCCAGCATCAGGATGAGGGCCACCGGGGAGCTGTTTTTT. The chain is built from TRBV12-3 or TRBV12-4 and TRBJ2-2, with D possibly matching TRBD2 (5 bases). The ends were cut back, 7 bases at V and 4 bases at J, with 13 bases in the middle. This CDR3 has 14 residues.

Many counts were recorded for this clonotype. This chain joins TRBV20-1 and TRBJ2-3, with D possibly TRBD2 on 6 matching bases. CDR1 DFQATT and CDR2 SNEGSKA come from the germline V gene (reference sequence). The CDR3 sequence is 14 residues long. V lost 3 bases, J lost 2 bases, and 12 bases lay in between. The CDR3 sequence: CSASWRGTTDTQYF. The CDR3 nucleotides read TGCAGTGCTAGTTGGCGGGGCACCACAGATACGCAGTATTTT.

V gene TRBV12-3 or TRBV12-4 combines with J gene TRBJ2-2; D may be TRBD2 (5 bases). The CDR3 has 17 residues. V was pared by 6 bases and J by 1 base, with 18 bases between. CDR3 sequence (DNA): TGTGCCAGCAGCTACGTCGCGGGTACAGTGAACACCGGGGAGCTGTTTTTT. Translated, it gives CASSYVAGTVNTGELFF.

This rearrangement joins TRBV2 to TRBJ2-5; 7 bases are a match to TRBD1. The CDR3 runs to 14 residues. The J segment lost 1 base and the V segment lost 6 bases, leaving 5 bases of the junction unmatched. CDR1 is SNHLY and CDR2 is FYNNEI in the germline V gene. The CDR3 loop is CASRGQTSQETQYF. Here the CDR3 DNA reads TGTGCCAGCAGGGGACAGACGTCCCAAGAGACCCAGTACTTC.

The chain carries TRBV11-2 and TRBJ2-1; 11 positions match TRBD2. J lost 5 bases, V lost 4 bases, and 13 bases had no gene match. There are 18 residues in the CDR3. CDR1 is SGHAT, CDR2 FQNNGV, per germline. CDR3 residues: CASSYMWLSSGGNNEQFF. The CDR3 DNA is TGTGCCAGCAGCTATATGTGGTTGTCTAGCGGGGGGAACAATGAGCAGTTCTTC.

V usage is TRBV20-1 and J usage is TRBJ2-7; possibly TRBD2 for D (5 bases). Germline lookup yields CDR1 DFQATT and CDR2 SNEGSKA (reference sequence). The V gene lost 7 bases and the J gene lost 1 base, with 17 bases spanning the gap. CDR3 length equals 14 residues. CDR3 coding DNA: TGCAGTGTTCCTACGCTCGGGGTATCCTACGAGCAGTACTTC. As protein: CSVPTLGVSYEQYF.

A few counts support this clonotype. V and J are TRBV10-3 and TRBJ2-1, with D unresolved. This CDR3 region has 11 residues. Looked up from germline, CDR1 is ENHRY and CDR2 is SYGVKD. V lost 0 bases, J lost 6 bases, and 0 bases lay in between. CDR3 amino acids: CAISESNEQFF. In DNA form, the CDR3 reads TGTGCCATCAGTGAGTCCAATGAGCAGTTCTTC.

The DNA for the CDR3 is TGCAGCGTTCTGGGACCCACGGGGGAGACCCAGTACTTC. This codes for CSVLGPTGETQYF. The chain has TRBV29-1 and TRBJ2-5, with D possibly called TRBD1 or TRBD2 (5 bases each). Trimming took off 5 bases at V and 5 bases at J, with 15 bases between the two ends. This CDR3 is 13 amino acids long. Germline V gene sequence: CDR1 SQVTM, CDR2 ANQGSEA.

In this sample, this clonotype turned up many times. The V call is TRBV20-1, the J call TRBJ2-1; D perhaps matches TRBD2 (6 bases). V dropped 2 bases and J dropped 0 bases, with 17 bases sitting between them. The CDR3 has 17 amino acids. Germline V gene data show CDR1 as DFQATT and CDR2 as SNEGSKA (reference sequence). The CDR3 nucleotides read TGCAGTGCTAGATCGCTGTCGGGAGTAGACTCCTACAATGAGCAGTTCTTC. Translation: CSARSLSGVDSYNEQFF.

V and J are TRBV3-1 and TRBJ2-1; D is perhaps TRBD1 or TRBD2 (5 bases each). The CDR3 is made up of 15 amino acids. Trimming removed 4 bases from V and 2 bases from J, with 12 bases in between. Germline CDR1 LGHDT, CDR2 YNNKEL (reference sequence). The CDR3 reads CASSRAGTTYNEQFF. The DNA of the CDR3 is TGTGCCAGCAGCCGAGCCGGGACCACCTACAATGAGCAGTTCTTC.

This clonotype was recorded a few times. The chain is built from TRBV29-1 and TRBJ2-3; D not resolved. V lost 4 bases and J lost 0, with 8 bases in between. From germline, CDR1 is SQVTM and CDR2 ANQGSEA. The CDR3 is made up of 13 amino acids. The CDR3 nucleotides are TGCAGCGTTGCAACGGCTAGCACAGATACGCAGTATTTT. Encoded protein: CSVATASTDTQYF.

This clonotype was observed a few times. V usage is TRBV7-2 and J usage is TRBJ2-1; 10 positions match TRBD1. Germline V lookup: CDR1 SGHTA, CDR2 FQGNSA. Germline trimming cut 4 bases from V and 8 bases from J; bases unmatched to any gene: 11. CDR3 size: 16 residues. Here the CDR3 reads CASSSSPGTGAHEQFF. The CDR3 DNA is TGTGCCAGCAGCTCATCCCCGGGGACAGGGGCCCATGAGCAGTTCTTC.

The rearrangement uses TRBV11-2 and TRBJ2-6, with D unclear. The CDR3 has 14 residues. Per germline, CDR1 SGHAT and CDR2 FQNNGV. V lost 2 bases, J lost 1 base, and 3 bases lay in between. The CDR3 is CASSLQSGANVLTF. CDR3 nucleotide sequence: TGTGCCAGCAGCTTACAATCTGGGGCCAACGTCCTGACTTTC. Full variable domain (remainder filled in from reference TRBV11-2 and TRBJ2-6): EAGVAQSPRYKIIEKRQSVAFWCNPISGHATLYWYQQILGQGPKLLIQFQNNGVVDDSQLPKDRFSAERLKGVDSTLKIQPAKLEDSAVYLCASSLQSGANVLTFGAGSRLTVL.